This T cell receptor beta chain was obtained from a study of T cells after yellow fever vaccination. With respect to this clonotype: Its target is not known.

Study-wide findings and caveats: Contaminating bulk clonotypes could be abundant in FACS-sorted repertoires. The secondary response peaked faster, at day 5 versus 15, but was weaker. Among primary-vaccination clones, most reappeared after the booster, at 96% for CD4 and roughly 88% for CD8.

Germline V gene sequence: CDR1 ENHRY, CDR2 SYGVKD. With 8 bases clipped from V and 5 bases from J, the junction kept 5 bases outside the gene matches. This CDR3 contains 14 residues. They built TCR cDNA with 5'RACE template switching, a step that put in a universal primer site and UMIs. From the 5' RACE reads, TCRdb called clonotypes with MiXCR, one entry per CDR3 protein. This sample carries hundreds of thousands of distinct CDR3 sequences, roughly 12% of them seen once, and the ten largest clones take 14% to 15%. V is TRBV10-3 and J is TRBJ2-2; TRBD2 matches at 10 bases. Material: PBMCs, obtained on the day of the yellow fever booster vaccination. The origin of this receptor is a young man who received the YFV17D yellow fever vaccine. The CDR3 spells CAISPSGSTGELFF. DNA for the CDR3: TGTGCCATCTCCCCTAGCGGGAGTACCGGGGAGCTGTTTTTT.